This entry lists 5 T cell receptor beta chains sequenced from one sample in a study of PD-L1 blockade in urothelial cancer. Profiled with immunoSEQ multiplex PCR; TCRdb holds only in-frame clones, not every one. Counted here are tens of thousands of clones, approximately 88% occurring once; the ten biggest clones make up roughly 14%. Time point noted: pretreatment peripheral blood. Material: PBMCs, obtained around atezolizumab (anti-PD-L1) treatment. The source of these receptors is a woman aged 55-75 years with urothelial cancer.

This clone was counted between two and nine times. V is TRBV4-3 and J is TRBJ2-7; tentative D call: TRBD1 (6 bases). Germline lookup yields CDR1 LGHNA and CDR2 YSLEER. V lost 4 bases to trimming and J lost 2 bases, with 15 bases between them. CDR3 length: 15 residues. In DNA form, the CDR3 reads TGCGCCAGCAGCCCTTACGTGGGACAAGCCTACGAGCAGTACTTC. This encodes CASSPYVGQAYEQYF.

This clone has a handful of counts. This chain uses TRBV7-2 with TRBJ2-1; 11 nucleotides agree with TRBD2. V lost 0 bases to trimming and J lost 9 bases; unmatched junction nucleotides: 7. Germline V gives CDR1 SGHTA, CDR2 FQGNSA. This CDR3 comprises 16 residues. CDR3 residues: CASSLAGTSGSAEQFF. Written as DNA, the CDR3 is TGTGCCAGCAGCTTAGCAGGGACTAGCGGTAGTGCTGAGCAGTTCTTC.

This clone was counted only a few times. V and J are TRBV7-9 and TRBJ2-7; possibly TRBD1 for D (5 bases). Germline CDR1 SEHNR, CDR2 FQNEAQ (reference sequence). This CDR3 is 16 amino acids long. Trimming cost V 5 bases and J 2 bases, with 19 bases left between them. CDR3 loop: CASSVISAGSPYEQYF. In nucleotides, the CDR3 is TGTGCCAGCAGCGTTATCTCAGCAGGGTCTCCCTACGAGCAGTACTTC. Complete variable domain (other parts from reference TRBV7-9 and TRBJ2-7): DTGVSQNPRHKITKRGQNVTFRCDPISEHNRLYWYRQTLGQGPEFLTYFQNEAQLEKSRLLSDRFSAERPKGSFSTLEIQRTEQGDSAMYLCASSVISAGSPYEQYFGPGTRLTVT.

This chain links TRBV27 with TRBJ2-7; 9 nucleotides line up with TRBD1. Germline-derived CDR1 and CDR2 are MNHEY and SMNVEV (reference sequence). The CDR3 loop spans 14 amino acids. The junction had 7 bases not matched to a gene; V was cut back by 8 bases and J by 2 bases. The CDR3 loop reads CASGTGTGTYEQYF. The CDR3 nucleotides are TGTGCCAGCGGCACCGGGACAGGGACCTACGAGCAGTACTTC.

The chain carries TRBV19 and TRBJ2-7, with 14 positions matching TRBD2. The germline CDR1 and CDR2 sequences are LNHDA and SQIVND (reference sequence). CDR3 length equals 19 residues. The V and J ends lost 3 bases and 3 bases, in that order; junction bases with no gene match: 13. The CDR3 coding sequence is TGTGCCAGTAGTATCTCCAAGGGACTAGCGGGGGCGCCGTTCTACGAGCAGTACTTC. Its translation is CASSISKGLAGAPFYEQYF.